This TCR beta chain was recovered during a study of metastatic and nonmetastatic thyroid tumors. Turning to the study itself: The comparison covered peripheral blood and tumor or nodule tissue in malignant and benign thyroid patients.

No patient received treatment before thyroid surgery. With MiXCR, TCRdb reprocessed the PCR reads. Counted here are roughly 25,000 clones, about 13% occurring once; the ten biggest clones make up under 20%. The CDR3 contains 14 residues. From germline, CDR1 is MDHEN and CDR2 SYDVKM. V dropped 6 bases and J dropped 7 bases, with 19 bases sitting between them. The sample holds many counts of this clone. This sequence was found in a female donor with papillary thyroid cancer or a benign thyroid nodule (not recorded which). Some clones in this sample may be carry-over from other donors' samples. Sequenced input: blood. The chain recombines TRBV28 with TRBJ2-7; D possibly matches TRBD1 or TRBD2 (5 bases each). The CDR3 spells CASSDGTHSREQYF. The CDR3 nucleotides read TGTGCCAGCAGCGACGGGACGCATTCCCGGGAGCAGTACTTC.